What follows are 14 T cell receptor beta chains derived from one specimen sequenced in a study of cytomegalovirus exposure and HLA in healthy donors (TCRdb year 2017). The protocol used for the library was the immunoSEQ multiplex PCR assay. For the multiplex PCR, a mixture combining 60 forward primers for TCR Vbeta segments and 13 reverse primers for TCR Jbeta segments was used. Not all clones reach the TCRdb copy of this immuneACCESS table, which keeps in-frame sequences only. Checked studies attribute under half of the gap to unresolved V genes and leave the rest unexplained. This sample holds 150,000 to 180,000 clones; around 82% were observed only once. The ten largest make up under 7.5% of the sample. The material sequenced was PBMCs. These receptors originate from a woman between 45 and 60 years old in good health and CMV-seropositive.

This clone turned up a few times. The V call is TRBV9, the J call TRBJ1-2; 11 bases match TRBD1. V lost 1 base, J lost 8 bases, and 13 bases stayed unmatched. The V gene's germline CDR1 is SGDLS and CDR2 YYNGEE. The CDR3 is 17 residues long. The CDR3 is CASSVFDRTGGPTGYTF. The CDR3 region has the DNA TGTGCCAGCAGCGTATTCGACCGGACAGGGGGCCCCACCGGCTACACCTTC.

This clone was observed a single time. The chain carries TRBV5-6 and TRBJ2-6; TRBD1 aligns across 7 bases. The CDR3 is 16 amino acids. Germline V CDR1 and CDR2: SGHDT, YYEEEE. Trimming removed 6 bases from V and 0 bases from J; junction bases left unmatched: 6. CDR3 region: CASTSTGASGANVLTF. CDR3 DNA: TGTGCCAGCACCTCTACAGGGGCCTCTGGGGCCAACGTCCTGACTTTC. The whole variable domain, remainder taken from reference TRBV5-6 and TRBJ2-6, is DAGVTQSPTHLIKTRGQQVTLRCSPKSGHDTVSWYQQALGQGPQFIFQYYEEEERQRGNFPDRFSGHQFPNYSSELNVNALLLGDSALYLCASTSTGASGANVLTFGAGSRLTVL.

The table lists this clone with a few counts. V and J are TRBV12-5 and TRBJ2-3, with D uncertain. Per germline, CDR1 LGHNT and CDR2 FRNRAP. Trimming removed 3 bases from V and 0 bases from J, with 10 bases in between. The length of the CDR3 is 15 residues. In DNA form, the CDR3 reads TGTGCTAGTGGTTTAGGTCAGACTAGCACAGATACGCAGTATTTT. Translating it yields CASGLGQTSTDTQYF.

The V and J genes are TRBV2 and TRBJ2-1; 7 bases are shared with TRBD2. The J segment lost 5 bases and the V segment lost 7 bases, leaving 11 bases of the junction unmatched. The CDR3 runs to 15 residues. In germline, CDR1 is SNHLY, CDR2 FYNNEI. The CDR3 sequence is CASNRGLVRHNEQFF. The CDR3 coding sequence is TGTGCCAGCAACAGAGGACTAGTACGGCACAATGAGCAGTTCTTC.

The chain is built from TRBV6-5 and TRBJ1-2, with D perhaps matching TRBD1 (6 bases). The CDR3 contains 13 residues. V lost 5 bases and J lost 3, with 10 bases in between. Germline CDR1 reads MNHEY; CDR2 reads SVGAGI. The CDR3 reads CASSLSGDYGYTF. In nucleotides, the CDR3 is TGTGCCAGCAGTCTCTCAGGGGACTATGGCTACACCTTC.

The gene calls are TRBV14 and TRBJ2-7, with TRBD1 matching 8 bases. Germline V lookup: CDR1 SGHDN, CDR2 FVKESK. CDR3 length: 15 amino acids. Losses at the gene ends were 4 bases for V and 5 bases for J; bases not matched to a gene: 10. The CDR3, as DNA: TGTGCCAGCAGCCCACTCGGACAGGGATATCACGAGCAGTACTTC. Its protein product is CASSPLGQGYHEQYF.

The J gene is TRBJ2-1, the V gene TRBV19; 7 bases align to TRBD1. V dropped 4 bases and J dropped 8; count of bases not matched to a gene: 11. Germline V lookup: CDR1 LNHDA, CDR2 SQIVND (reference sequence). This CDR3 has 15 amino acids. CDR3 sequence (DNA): TGTGCCAGTAGTAAGGACAGGATGGGTGACGATGAGCAGTTCTTC. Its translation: CASSKDRMGDDEQFF.

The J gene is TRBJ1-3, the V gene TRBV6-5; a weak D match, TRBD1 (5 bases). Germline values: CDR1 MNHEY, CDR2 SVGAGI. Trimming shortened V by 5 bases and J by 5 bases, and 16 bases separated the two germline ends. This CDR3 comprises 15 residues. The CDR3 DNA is TGTGCCAGCAGTAAAGGTGGAGGGGCTAGAAACACCATATATTTT. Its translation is CASSKGGGARNTIYF.

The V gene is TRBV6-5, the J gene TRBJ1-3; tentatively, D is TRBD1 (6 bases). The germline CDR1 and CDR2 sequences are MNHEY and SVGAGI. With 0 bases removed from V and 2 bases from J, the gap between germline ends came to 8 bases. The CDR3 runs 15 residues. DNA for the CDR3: TGTGCCAGCAGTTACTCGCCAGGGGCTGGAAACACCATATATTTT. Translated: CASSYSPGAGNTIYF.

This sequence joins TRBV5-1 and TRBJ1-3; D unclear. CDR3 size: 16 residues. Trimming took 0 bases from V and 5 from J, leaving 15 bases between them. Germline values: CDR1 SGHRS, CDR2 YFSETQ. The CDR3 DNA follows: TGCGCCAGCAGCTTGGACGCCGCCGGGGAGAGAAACACCATATATTTT. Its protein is CASSLDAAGERNTIYF.

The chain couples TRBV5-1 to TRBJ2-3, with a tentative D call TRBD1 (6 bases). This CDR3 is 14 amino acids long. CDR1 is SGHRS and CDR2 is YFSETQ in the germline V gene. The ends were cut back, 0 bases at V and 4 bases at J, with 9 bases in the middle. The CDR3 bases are TGCGCCAGCAGCTTGGACCCAGGGGCAGATACGCAGTATTTT. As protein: CASSLDPGADTQYF.

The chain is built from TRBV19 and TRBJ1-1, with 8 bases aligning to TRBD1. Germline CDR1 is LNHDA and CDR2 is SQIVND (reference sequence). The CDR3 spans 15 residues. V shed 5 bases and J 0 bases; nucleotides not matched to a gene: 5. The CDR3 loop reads CASSENRGMNTEAFF. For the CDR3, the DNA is TGTGCCAGTAGTGAAAACAGGGGGATGAACACTGAAGCTTTCTTT.

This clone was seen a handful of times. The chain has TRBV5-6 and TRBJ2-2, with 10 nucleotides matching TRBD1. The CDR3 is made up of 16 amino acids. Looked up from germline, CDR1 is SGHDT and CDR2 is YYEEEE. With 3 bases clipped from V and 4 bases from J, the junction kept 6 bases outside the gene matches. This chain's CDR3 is CASSSDRGLLTGELFF. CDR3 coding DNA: TGTGCCAGCAGCTCCGACAGGGGGCTACTCACCGGGGAGCTGTTTTTT.

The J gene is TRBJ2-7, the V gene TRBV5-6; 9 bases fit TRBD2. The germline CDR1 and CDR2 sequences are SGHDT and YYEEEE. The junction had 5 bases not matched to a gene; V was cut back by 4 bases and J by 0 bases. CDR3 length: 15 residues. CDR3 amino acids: CASSIAGATSYEQYF. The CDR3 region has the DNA TGTGCCAGCAGCATAGCGGGGGCAACCTCCTACGAGCAGTACTTC. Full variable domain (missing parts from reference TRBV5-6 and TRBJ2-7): DAGVTQSPTHLIKTRGQQVTLRCSPKSGHDTVSWYQQALGQGPQFIFQYYEEEERQRGNFPDRFSGHQFPNYSSELNVNALLLGDSALYLCASSIAGATSYEQYFGPGTRLTVT.